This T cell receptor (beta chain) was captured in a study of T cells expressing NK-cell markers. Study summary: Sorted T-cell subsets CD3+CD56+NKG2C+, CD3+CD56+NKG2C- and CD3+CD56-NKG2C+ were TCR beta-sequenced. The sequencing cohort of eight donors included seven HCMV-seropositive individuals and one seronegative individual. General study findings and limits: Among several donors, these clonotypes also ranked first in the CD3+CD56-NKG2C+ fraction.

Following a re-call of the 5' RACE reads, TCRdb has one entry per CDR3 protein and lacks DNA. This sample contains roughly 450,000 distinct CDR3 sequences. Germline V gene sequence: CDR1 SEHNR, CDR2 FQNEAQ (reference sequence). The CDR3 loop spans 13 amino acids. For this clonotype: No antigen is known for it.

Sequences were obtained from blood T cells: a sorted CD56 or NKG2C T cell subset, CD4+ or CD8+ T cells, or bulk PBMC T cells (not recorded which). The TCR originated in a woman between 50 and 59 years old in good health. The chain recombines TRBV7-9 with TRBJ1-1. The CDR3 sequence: CASSLGLDTEAFF.